This TCR beta chain was profiled in a study of T cells in Graves' hyperthyroidism and ophthalmopathy (dated by TCRdb to the late 2010s). Regarding the complete study: Peripheral blood was sampled at the time of initial diagnosis, prior to any treatment. The 100 discovery patients were divided at random into training and test sets in a 7:3 ratio. A discovery cohort of roughly 96 patients, about 40 with Graves' ophthalmopathy and approximately 57 with stable Graves' hyperthyroidism, was used to find distinguishing TCR V-J signatures. The paper reports TCR Vbeta CDR3 sequencing of approximately 130 peripheral blood samples: under 45 ophthalmopathy, 70 to 85 hyperthyroidism and around 17 progressor patients. After blood sampling, hyperthyroidism patients were treated with methimazole at a starting dose of 30 mg daily, and ophthalmopathy patients were treated with high-dose intravenous methylprednisolone. The study also compared thyroid tissue and blood T-cell repertoires from roughly 6 Graves' hyperthyroidism patients. Prospective prediction of ophthalmopathy was tested in an independent validation cohort consisting of 18 to 20 hyperthyroidism patients and more than 15 patients who later progressed to ophthalmopathy.

The TCR beta CDR3 regions were amplified from the RNA transcripts. The first round of RT-PCR for the TCR CDR3 was performed with the HTBI primer set and the Qiagen OneStep RT-PCR kit. A second multiplex PCR round built the libraries, followed by size selection and purification. The libraries were sequenced on an Illumina HiSeq2000 using paired-end 100 bp reads. The source study handled its data this way. SOAPnuke was used to process the raw data, with reads discarded if the reads contained adapters or uncalled bases, had a mean Phred below 15, or lacked an exact constant-primer or identifier match. COPE v1.2.5 was used to merge high-quality paired reads, and clonotypes were defined as unique nucleotide sequences. Clonotypes were aligned to IMGT TRBV, TRBD and TRBJ reference segments using MiTCR v1.1. The analysis was restricted to V-J combinations with a frequency above 0.0001, which together covered just over 99% of the repertoires. The TCS score was defined as F50 (clonal expansion) divided by E x V (chaos), with BLOSUM62-based TCRdist calculated between CDR3 peptides within each V-J. Welch's t-statistics and random forest reduced roughly 500 V-J features to roughly 13, which were used in a naive Bayes classifier (R e1071). TCRdb applied fastp at Q25 and MiXCR to the public reads, then kept only in-frame beta chains. Every CDR3 protein is listed once, alongside the most common genes and DNA of its rows. V and J calls and clone size were set by TCRdb, not the authors. The sample profile shows under 350,000 distinct CDR3 sequences; over 15% of them were found once. The ten most abundant clones make up roughly 50% of the sample.

The germline V gene sets CDR1 to MDHEN and CDR2 to SYDVKM. Measured from the cysteine to the phenylalanine, the CDR3 is 12 residues long. Only the CDR3 part of the read is kept: 36 bases, read in frame from the first base. The trim is 6 bases for V and 10 bases for J, with a gap of 13 bases between the germline ends. This clonotype was recorded at least ten times. Its antigen specificity is not known. No clone much larger than this one lies a single base away; base qualities are absent. The research as a whole found: Most expanded thyroid clonotypes (frequency above 0.001) were also detected in blood, suggesting blood repertoires may reflect thyroid immune responses. A model built on a 13 V-J signature distinguished ophthalmopathy from stable hyperthyroidism, reaching over 85% sensitivity and approximately 81% specificity in cross-validation and 80%/75% in testing. In validation, progression to ophthalmopathy was predicted by the model with approximately 67% sensitivity and 72% to 85% specificity, a median of about 6 months before onset. Sample size was not statistically predetermined, and investigators were not blinded to group allocation.

Moderately to severely active disease, a Clinical Activity Score of at least 3, a NOSPECS grade of at least 4, and a duration under 3 months were present in ophthalmopathy patients. Patients with uncontrolled infections, other autoimmune diseases, pregnancy or lactation were excluded. Diagnoses relied on clinical symptoms, serum thyroxine and TRAb, thyroid ultrasound and orbital computed tomography. PBMCs were isolated from approximately 10 ml of fresh peripheral blood by Ficoll-Paque density gradient centrifugation. Total RNA was extracted using Trizol reagent, and RNA quality was assessed on an Agilent 2100 Bioanalyzer.

This TCR was recovered from an older woman with Graves' ophthalmopathy. The chain was built from TRBV28 and TRBJ2-4, with the D segment identity uncertain. The source material was blood. The DNA sequence is given as TGTGCCAGCAGCCCCCATCTGGGAATTCAGTACTTC. This translates into CASSPHLGIQYF.